What follows is one T cell receptor (beta chain) and its context. V was trimmed by 3 bases and J by 3 bases, leaving 7 bases between them. Germline V CDR1 and CDR2: SGHNT, YYREEE (reference sequence). The CDR3 sequence is 12 residues long. The sample belongs to a study of ipilimumab plus nivolumab after autologous stem cell transplantation. Some clones are missing from TCRdb's copy, which holds only in-frame ones; the method was immunoSEQ multiplex PCR. The sample lists about 40,000 clones; 80% to 95% were seen once. Sequencing was performed on PBMCs, taken in a trial of ipilimumab plus nivolumab as post-transplant consolidation. The rearrangement uses TRBV5-4 and TRBJ2-7; no clear D gene. The sequence derives from a male donor with multiple myeloma. The CDR3 DNA is TGTGCCAGCAGCTATACTGGCTACGAGCAGTACTTC. It translates to CASSYTGYEQYF.